This TCR beta chain was sequenced during a study of Ad26.COV2.S vaccination and SARS-CoV-2 variants. Only in-frame clones appear in the TCRdb table, and some are missing; sequencing was by immunoSEQ multiplex PCR. The data contain some 240,000 clones, around nine tenths of them seen just once; the ten biggest clones take up less than 3.5%. Treatment: 15 to 20 received Ad26.COV2.S at low or high dose, single or two shots; 5 received placebo; per-sample allocation not given. The samples date from day 63 after the first vaccine or placebo injection. The germline V gene encodes CDR1 MNHNS and CDR2 SASEGT. V trimming: 4 bases; J trimming: 6 bases; junction bases outside the gene matches: 7. CDR3 length: 16 residues.

This material consisted of peripheral blood, taken in a trial of Ad26.COV2.S vaccine versus placebo. The receptor was derived from a person between 18 and 65 years old who received the Ad26.COV2.S COVID-19 vaccine or a placebo. The chain is built from TRBV6-1 and TRBJ1-6; 9 bases line up with TRBD1. In DNA, the CDR3 is TGTGCCAGCAGTGGGAGTGGGACAGGGTTTAATTCACCCCTCCACTTT. Translation gives CASSGSGTGFNSPLHF.